These 19 T cell receptor beta chains originate from one sample sequenced in a study of T cells in localized non-small cell lung cancer. The data were produced by immunoSEQ multiplex PCR, yet TCRdb's version contains in-frame clones alone and is incomplete. Among some 130,000 clones listed, roughly 90% were seen once. This sample comprised peripheral blood, obtained before any cancer treatment. The receptors shown here come from a female donor older than 55 with stage I lung adenocarcinoma.

The gene calls are TRBV5-1 and TRBJ2-7; 11 positions agree with TRBD2. CDR1 and CDR2 (germline): SGHRS, YFSETQ. With V trimmed by 1 base and J by 3 bases, 9 bases remained unmatched. The length of the CDR3 is 17 residues. The CDR3 here is CASSLLAGGSTLYEQYF. The CDR3 DNA follows: TGCGCCAGCAGCTTGTTAGCGGGAGGGTCTACTCTCTACGAGCAGTACTTC.

The chain recombines TRBV5-1 with TRBJ1-6; D might be TRBD1 (5 bases). The CDR3 runs to 16 residues. The V gene's germline CDR1 is SGHRS and CDR2 YFSETQ. The V and J ends lost 7 bases and 0 bases respectively, with 14 bases between them. CDR3 coding DNA: TGCGCCAGCCGGGACCACCAGAGCTCCTATAATTCACCCCTCCACTTT. Protein sequence: CASRDHQSSYNSPLHF.

The sample holds a few counts of this clone. The junction and the germline gene differ at one end; a read error may be behind it. The CDR3 sequence: CASSQDFMEQFF. As DNA, the CDR3 is TGTGCCAGCAGTCAAGACTTTATGGAGCAGTTCTTC. The chain couples TRBV14 to TRBJ2-1, with D unresolved. Germline assignment: CDR1 SGHDN and CDR2 FVKESK. The CDR3 spans 12 residues.

To note about this clone: Its ends do not fully match the called genes, so a read error is possible. This rearrangement joins TRBV7-7 to TRBJ2-2, with a possible D match to TRBD1 (5 bases). CDR1 and CDR2 from the germline V gene are SSHAT and FNYEAQ (reference sequence). The CDR3 covers 13 residues. The CDR3 here is CASSLGAAGELFF. DNA for the CDR3: TGTGCTAGCAGCTTAGGGGCGGCCGGGGAGCTGTTTTTT.

The J gene is TRBJ2-5, the V gene TRBV5-6; 11 positions match TRBD2. The CDR3 has 15 residues. Germline V gives CDR1 SGHDT, CDR2 YYEEEE. Losses at the gene ends were 5 bases for V and 1 base for J; bases not matched to a gene: 4. In DNA, the CDR3 is TGTGCCAGCAGTATCCTAGCGGGAGGCCAAGAGACCCAGTACTTC. It encodes CASSILAGGQETQYF.

This chain connects TRBV2 to TRBJ2-1; possibly TRBD1 or TRBD2 for D (5 bases each). Germline V gene data show CDR1 as SNHLY and CDR2 as FYNNEI. The ends were cut back, 8 bases at V and 0 bases at J, with 11 bases in the middle. The CDR3 extends over 14 amino acids. The CDR3 spells CASVWGSSYNEQFF. The CDR3 DNA reads TGTGCCAGCGTCTGGGGGAGCTCCTACAATGAGCAGTTCTTC.

This chain connects TRBV28 to TRBJ2-5, with 11 nucleotides matching TRBD1. Trimming at V came to 2 bases and at J to 5 bases, leaving 10 bases not matched to a gene. The CDR3 consists of 17 residues. The germline CDR1 and CDR2 sequences are MDHEN and SYDVKM. CDR3 in amino acids: CASSLPMGQGEWETQYF. The CDR3, as DNA: TGTGCCAGCAGTTTACCAATGGGACAGGGGGAATGGGAGACCCAGTACTTC.

The gene calls are TRBV29-1 and TRBJ2-1; D is perhaps TRBD1 or TRBD2 (5 bases each). CDR3 length equals 13 residues. V was cut by 6 bases and J by 6 bases, with 15 bases left in between. Germline assignment: CDR1 SQVTM and CDR2 ANQGSEA. The CDR3 spells CSVEGSIANEQFF. In nucleotides, the CDR3 is TGCAGCGTCGAGGGGTCCATAGCCAATGAGCAGTTCTTC.

The chain carries TRBV11-2 and TRBJ1-1; no reliable D call. Germline CDR1 reads SGHAT; CDR2 reads FQNNGV. Trimming left V 5 bases short and J 7 bases short, with 14 bases between. This CDR3 is built from 13 residues. CDR3 in DNA: TGTGCCAGCAGCCAAAGCCCGGGGTTTGAAGCTTTCTTT. This gives the protein CASSQSPGFEAFF.

The chain links TRBV23-1 to TRBJ1-5; D perhaps matches TRBD1 (6 bases). TRBV23-1 is marked as an open reading frame, function uncertain. Trimming took off 3 bases at V and 11 bases at J, with 11 bases between the two ends. The CDR3 runs 12 residues. The CDR3 region is CASSHRSGAQHF. The CDR3 nucleotides read TGCGCCAGCAGTCATCGGTCAGGGGCCCAGCATTTT.

This sequence joins TRBV9 and TRBJ1-2, with D unclear. Between the trimmed V and J ends, which lost 0 bases and 2 bases, there was a span of 2 bases. Germline V CDR1 and CDR2: SGDLS, YYNGEE. The CDR3 spans 12 residues. The CDR3 is CASSVGNYGYTF. The CDR3 DNA is TGTGCCAGCAGCGTAGGGAACTATGGCTACACCTTC. Drawing the rest from reference TRBV9 and TRBJ1-2, the complete variable domain is DSGVTQTPKHLITATGQRVTLRCSPRSGDLSVYWYQQSLDQGLQFLIQYYNGEERAKGNILERFSAQQFPDLHSELNLSSLELGDSALYFCASSVGNYGYTFGSGTRLTVV.

In its sample, this clone was seen once. The V gene is TRBV28, the J gene TRBJ2-7; 7 bases are a match to TRBD1. With 3 bases clipped from V and 2 bases from J, the junction kept 10 bases outside the gene matches. Germline V gene data show CDR1 as MDHEN and CDR2 as SYDVKM. The CDR3 runs 16 residues. The CDR3 reads CASSFSNRGFPYEQYF. The CDR3, as DNA: TGTGCCAGCAGTTTCTCTAACAGGGGTTTCCCCTACGAGCAGTACTTC.

The rearrangement uses TRBV7-9 and TRBJ2-7; no reliable D call. This CDR3 region has 11 residues. Trimming took off 7 bases at V and 4 bases at J, with 8 bases between the two ends. Germline assignment: CDR1 SEHNR and CDR2 FQNEAQ (reference sequence). The CDR3 here is CASTPGYEQYF. As DNA, the CDR3 is TGTGCCAGCACCCCCGGATACGAGCAGTACTTC.

The CDR3 reads CATGAPSYEQYF. CDR3 in DNA: TGTGCCACCGGGGCACCCTCCTACGAGCAGTACTTC. The chain joins TRBV27 to TRBJ2-7; D could derive from TRBD1 or TRBD2 (5 bases each). The CDR3 covers 12 residues. Germline assignment: CDR1 MNHEY and CDR2 SMNVEV (reference sequence). V dropped 10 bases and J dropped 0 bases, with 10 bases sitting between them.

The chain employs TRBV5-1 and TRBJ1-1; D perhaps matches TRBD1 (5 bases). V was trimmed by 0 bases and J by 6 bases, leaving 18 bases between them. This CDR3 has 16 amino acids. The V gene's germline CDR1 is SGHRS and CDR2 YFSETQ. The CDR3 nucleotides are TGCGCCAGCAGCTTGGCCCTAGACAGTACCCTCGCTGAAGCTTTCTTT. The encoded protein is CASSLALDSTLAEAFF.

The chain joins TRBV7-8 to TRBJ2-7; TRBD1 agrees at 7 bases. Trimming at V came to 5 bases and at J to 2 bases, leaving 6 bases not matched to a gene. Germline V gene sequence: CDR1 SGHVS, CDR2 FQNEAQ. The CDR3 is 14 residues long. CDR3 DNA sequence: TGTGCCAGCAGCGTTCGGACAGGCACCTACGAGCAGTACTTC. Translation: CASSVRTGTYEQYF. The full variable domain, rest sourced from reference TRBV7-8 and TRBJ2-7, is GAGVSQSPRYKVAKRGQDVALRCDPISGHVSLFWYQQALGQGPEFLTYFQNEAQLDKSGLPSDRFFAERPEGSVSTLKIQRTQQEDSAVYLCASSVRTGTYEQYFGPGTRLTVT.

J is TRBJ1-2 and V is TRBV5-6, with TRBD1 matching over 9 bases. The CDR3 has 13 amino acids. Germline V gene lookup returns CDR1 SGHDT and CDR2 YYEEEE. Losses at the gene ends were 4 bases for V and 4 bases for J; bases not matched to a gene: 2. Written as DNA, the CDR3 is TGTGCCAGCAGCCCGGGACAGGGCTATGGCTACACCTTC. The encoded protein is CASSPGQGYGYTF. Using reference TRBV5-6 and TRBJ1-2 for the parts outside the CDR3, the full variable domain is DAGVTQSPTHLIKTRGQQVTLRCSPKSGHDTVSWYQQALGQGPQFIFQYYEEEERQRGNFPDRFSGHQFPNYSSELNVNALLLGDSALYLCASSPGQGYGYTFGSGTRLTVV.

This sequence joins TRBV5-1 and TRBJ1-1, with TRBD1 matching 8 bases. The CDR3 runs to 16 residues. With 4 bases clipped from V and 4 bases from J, the junction kept 12 bases outside the gene matches. CDR1 is SGHRS, CDR2 YFSETQ, per germline. CDR3 in DNA: TGCGCCAGCAGCCCCCGGACAGGGATGGGCTTCACTGAAGCTTTCTTT. Translated: CASSPRTGMGFTEAFF.

This rearrangement joins TRBV6-5 to TRBJ2-7; either TRBD1 or TRBD2 may fit D (5 bases each). V lost 8 bases and J 3 bases, leaving 17 bases between the germline ends. CDR1 and CDR2 (germline): MNHEY, SVGAGI. This CDR3 spans 14 amino acids. For the CDR3, the DNA is TGTGCCAGCCACAAGTGGGGCGAGGGCTACGAGCAGTACTTC. Protein sequence: CASHKWGEGYEQYF.